These 31 T cell receptor beta chains were all obtained from the same sample, sequenced in a study of identical twins (dated by TCRdb to 2016 to 2017). Library prep was done by 5' RACE. The instrument given in TCRdb is Illumina HiSeq 2000. TCRdb passed the public sequencing reads through fastp at Q25 and MiXCR, retaining productive beta sequences. Rows are unified per CDR3 protein, each entry keeping the most common DNA and genes. The sample contains over 500,000 distinct CDR3 sequences, roughly 21% of them found a single time. The ten largest clones take up 0.91% of the sample. Separately, the same data were catalogued under a study of T cells expressing NK-cell markers.

The source material was CD4+ T cells sorted from blood. The receptors were gathered from a woman under 30 in good health.

The chain is built from TRBV27 and TRBJ2-7, with D unresolved. V was clipped by 8 bases and J by 0 bases, with 17 bases between them. From germline, CDR1 is MNHEY and CDR2 SMNVEV (reference sequence). CDR3 length: 15 amino acids. This CDR3 is CASGERWRNSYEQYF. In nucleotides, the CDR3 is TGTGCCAGCGGGGAAAGGTGGAGAAACTCCTACGAGCAGTACTTC.

The chain recombines TRBV20-1 with TRBJ2-1; 7 nucleotides match TRBD1. With 4 bases clipped from V and 8 bases from J, the junction kept 14 bases outside the gene matches. Germline V gene data show CDR1 as DFQATT and CDR2 as SNEGSKA (reference sequence). The CDR3 covers 15 residues. CDR3: CSATERQGGVDEQFF. In nucleotides, the CDR3 is TGCAGTGCTACAGAGAGACAGGGTGGGGTCGATGAGCAGTTCTTC.

This rearrangement joins TRBV12-3 or TRBV12-4 to TRBJ1-1; TRBD1 aligns across 9 bases. V dropped 10 bases and J dropped 9; count of bases not matched to a gene: 15. The CDR3 extends over 14 amino acids. Written as DNA, the CDR3 is TGTGCCACCGCCGGGGGGACAGGGACTCGGCAAGCTTTCTTT. It encodes CATAGGTGTRQAFF.

This clonotype was found a few times. The chain joins TRBV7-9 to TRBJ2-1; 9 nucleotides match TRBD2. The junction had 8 bases not matched to a gene; V was cut back by 5 bases and J by 6 bases. The CDR3 is 15 residues long. CDR1 is SEHNR and CDR2 is FQNEAQ in the germline V gene (reference sequence). The CDR3 sequence: CASSPLGLASNEQFF. The CDR3 nucleotides read TGTGCCAGCAGCCCCCTCGGACTAGCGTCCAATGAGCAGTTCTTC.

Only a few counts were recorded for this clonotype. The rearrangement uses TRBV6-1 and TRBJ2-3; D perhaps matches TRBD1 (5 bases). The CDR3 is 13 residues long. Germline V gene data show CDR1 as MNHNS and CDR2 as SASEGT. Trimming cost V 6 bases and J 1 base, with 8 bases left between them. CDR3 region: CASRKGGTDTQYF. CDR3 bases: TGTGCCAGCAGAAAAGGGGGCACAGATACGCAGTATTTT.

The rearrangement links TRBV20-1 to TRBJ1-6; 7 bases match TRBD1. The germline CDR1 and CDR2 sequences are DFQATT and SNEGSKA (reference sequence). Trimming at V came to 0 bases and at J to 8 bases, leaving 7 bases not matched to a gene. The CDR3 has 15 residues. CDR3 in DNA: TGCAGTGCTAGAGAAGGGGGCGGATTTTATTCACCCCTCCACTTT. It codes for CSAREGGGFYSPLHF.

The V gene is TRBV20-1, the J gene TRBJ2-4; 7 bases align to TRBD2. CDR1 DFQATT and CDR2 SNEGSKA come from the germline V gene (reference sequence). V was pared by 3 bases and J by 3 bases, with 5 bases of the junction left unmatched. CDR3 length equals 14 residues. In DNA, the CDR3 is TGCAGTGCTAGTATAGGACTAGACAAAAACATTCAGTACTTC. Its translation: CSASIGLDKNIQYF.

The J gene is TRBJ1-4, the V gene TRBV6-5; maybe TRBD1 (6 bases). The V and J ends lost 0 bases and 15 bases respectively, with 20 bases between them. The CDR3 is 15 amino acids. CDR1 MNHEY and CDR2 SVGAGI come from the germline V gene. CDR3 region: CASSYSMATGTRVFF. The CDR3 region has the DNA TGTGCCAGCAGTTACTCGATGGCCACCGGGACACGGGTGTTTTTT.

The chain combines TRBV11-2 with TRBJ2-1, with unresolved D. V was shortened by 1 base and J by 9 bases, with 10 bases between the two germline ends. Germline V gives CDR1 SGHAT, CDR2 FQNNGV. The CDR3 length is 13 residues. The CDR3 sequence is CASSLVASGEQFF. The CDR3 nucleotides are TGTGCCAGCAGCTTAGTAGCTTCGGGTGAGCAGTTCTTC.

This clonotype came up many times. The genes are TRBV2 and TRBJ2-3; TRBD2 agrees at 8 bases. The V gene end was trimmed by 6 bases and the J gene end by 0 bases; junction bases not matched to a gene: 5. From germline, CDR1 is SNHLY and CDR2 FYNNEI. The CDR3 is made up of 15 amino acids. CDR3 protein: CASRIGRVSTDTQYF. The CDR3 DNA sequence: TGTGCCAGCAGAATCGGGAGGGTTAGCACAGATACGCAGTATTTT.

There are a few counts of this clonotype. V gene TRBV29-1 combines with J gene TRBJ1-2, with D possibly TRBD1 on 5 matching bases. Germline loops: CDR1 SQVTM, CDR2 ANQGSEA. The length of the CDR3 is 13 residues. Between the trimmed V and J ends, which lost 6 bases and 3 bases, there was a span of 14 bases. The CDR3 is CSVATGADYGYTF. In nucleotides, the CDR3 is TGCAGCGTAGCCACTGGGGCGGACTATGGCTACACCTTC.

This clonotype was observed a single time. The chain is built from TRBV20-1 and TRBJ2-1; 8 bases are shared with TRBD2. Germline assignment: CDR1 DFQATT and CDR2 SNEGSKA (reference sequence). Trimming took 4 bases from V and 9 from J; bases not matched to a gene: 11. The CDR3 totals 14 residues. The CDR3 coding sequence is TGCAGTGCTACGGTAGCGGGGCCGGGGGGTGAGCAGTTCTTC. It yields the protein CSATVAGPGGEQFF.

The rearrangement uses TRBV20-1 and TRBJ2-1; TRBD2 matches at 9 bases. V shed 3 bases, J shed 2 bases, and the junction held 5 bases outside the gene matches. The CDR3 consists of 15 residues. Germline V CDR1 and CDR2: DFQATT, SNEGSKA (reference sequence). CDR3 DNA: TGCAGTGCTAGGGGCGCTAGCGGGACCTACAATGAGCAGTTCTTC. This encodes CSARGASGTYNEQFF.

This clonotype has only a few counts. J is TRBJ2-3 and V is TRBV10-1, with TRBD1 matching 8 bases. J gave up 3 bases and V 9 bases, and 8 bases lay outside the gene matches. The CDR3 is 14 residues long. The germline V gene has CDR1 WNHNN and CDR2 SYGVQD (reference sequence). The CDR3 nucleotides read TGCGCCAGAGCAGGGGGCAAGGGAACAGATACGCAGTATTTT. Residues: CARAGGKGTDTQYF.

This clonotype was counted a few times. The chain combines TRBV20-1 with TRBJ2-3; D perhaps matches TRBD2 (6 bases). The CDR3 length is 15 residues. Looked up from germline, CDR1 is DFQATT and CDR2 is SNEGSKA (reference sequence). V was pared by 6 bases and J by 6 bases, with 22 bases between. This chain's CDR3 is CSAYTSRGTRDTQYF. The CDR3 DNA sequence: TGCAGTGCCTACACTAGCCGGGGGACCCGGGATACGCAGTATTTT.

This chain joins TRBV12-3 or TRBV12-4 and TRBJ2-2; 8 bases line up with TRBD2. J was trimmed by 5 bases and V by 3 bases; bases with no gene match: 8. The CDR3 has 16 amino acids. CDR3 nucleotide sequence: TGTGCCAGCAGTTTGGCAGCGGGGGTTGGGACCGGGGAGCTGTTTTTT. It yields the protein CASSLAAGVGTGELFF.

This clonotype has just a few counts. The J gene is TRBJ1-2, the V gene TRBV12-3 or TRBV12-4; 7 bases match TRBD1. The V and J ends lost 0 bases and 7 bases, in that order; junction bases with no gene match: 8. This CDR3 contains 15 residues. As DNA, the CDR3 is TGTGCCAGCAGTTTAGCGATCAGGGGGGTTGGTGGCTACACCTTC. This translates into CASSLAIRGVGGYTF.

At least ten counts were recorded for this clonotype. Being one base from a much bigger clone, this may be a read error. The chain couples TRBV10-3 to TRBJ2-1; D not certain. V was cut by 5 bases and J by 3 bases, with 2 bases left in between. The CDR3 covers 11 residues. In germline, CDR1 is ENHRY, CDR2 SYGVKD. This chain's CDR3 is CAISHYNEQFF. The CDR3, as DNA: TGTGCCATCAGTCACTACAATGAGCAGTTCTTC.

V usage is TRBV4-2 and J usage is TRBJ2-1; TRBD2 is a possible D gene (6 bases). V lost 1 base, J lost 10 bases, and 20 bases lay in between. The CDR3 has 16 residues. The V gene's germline CDR1 is LGHNA and CDR2 YNFKEQ. CDR3 loop: CASSQVVGTGQGEQFF. The CDR3 DNA reads TGTGCCAGCAGCCAAGTGGTAGGGACTGGACAAGGCGAGCAGTTCTTC.

The genes are TRBV5-1 and TRBJ1-2; no reliable D call. V lost 0 bases, J lost 8 bases, and 5 bases lay in between. The germline gives CDR1 SGHRS, CDR2 YFSETQ. The CDR3 is 11 residues long. In DNA form, the CDR3 reads TGCGCCAGCAGCTTGGACCACGGCTACACCTTC. Encoded protein: CASSLDHGYTF. Together with reference TRBV5-1 and TRBJ1-2, the CDR3 gives the full variable domain: KAGVTQTPRYLIKTRGQQVTLSCSPISGHRSVSWYQQTPGQGLQFLFEYFSETQRNKGNFPGRFSGRQFSNSRSEMNVSTLELGDSALYLCASSLDHGYTFGSGTRLTVV.

The gene calls are TRBV7-3 and TRBJ2-3; no clear D gene. The length of the CDR3 is 14 residues. V gave up 4 bases and J gave up 1 base, with 9 bases separating them. The V gene's germline CDR1 is SGHTA and CDR2 FQGTGA. CDR3 sequence: CASSSGLRTDTQYF. The CDR3 region has the DNA TGTGCCAGCAGCTCCGGGTTACGCACAGATACGCAGTATTTT.

This clonotype was observed a few times. The chain is built from TRBV6-4 and TRBJ2-5; 12 bases match TRBD2. Germline values: CDR1 MRHNA, CDR2 SNTAGT. This CDR3 spans 16 amino acids. Trimming at V came to 2 bases and at J to 5 bases, leaving 6 bases not matched to a gene. CDR3 in DNA: TGTGCCAGCAGTGACGGACTAGCGGGGACGTGGGAGACCCAGTACTTC. Protein sequence: CASSDGLAGTWETQYF.

The rearrangement links TRBV12-3 or TRBV12-4 to TRBJ2-7; the D gene is possibly TRBD2 (6 bases). The V end was cut by 6 bases, the J end by 2 bases, with 11 bases between. The CDR3 is made up of 13 amino acids. This CDR3 is CASSAGGPYEQYF. CDR3 bases: TGTGCCAGCAGCGCCGGAGGGCCCTACGAGCAGTACTTC.

This clonotype has a single count. The chain recombines TRBV15 with TRBJ2-5; D may be TRBD2 (6 bases). Germline V gene data show CDR1 as LNHNV and CDR2 as YYDKDF (reference sequence). This CDR3 region has 15 residues. Trimming shortened V by 0 bases and J by 5 bases, and 13 bases separated the two germline ends. The CDR3 coding sequence is TGTGCCACCAGCAGAGATTATGGGGACTCGGAGACCCAGTACTTC. It is translated as CATSRDYGDSETQYF.

This chain uses TRBV6-5 with TRBJ2-3; 7 bases map to TRBD2. V was clipped by 2 bases and J by 8 bases; unmatched bases: 10. The CDR3 has 15 residues. The germline CDR1 and CDR2 sequences are MNHEY and SVGAGI. DNA of the CDR3: TGTGCCAGCAGTTACGCTAGCGGCCGAGGGGTTACGCAGTATTTT. Protein: CASSYASGRGVTQYF.

This clonotype was counted many times. V usage is TRBV29-1 and J usage is TRBJ2-7; D tentatively fits TRBD1 or TRBD2 (6 bases each). From germline, CDR1 is SQVTM and CDR2 ANQGSEA. Trimming removed 2 bases from V and 5 bases from J, with 16 bases in between. The length of the CDR3 is 14 residues. For the CDR3, the DNA is TGCAGCGTTGAATCGGGGGCCTTTAAGAACGAGCAGTACTTC. It specifies CSVESGAFKNEQYF.

This clonotype was seen a few times. This CDR3 reads CASSLAGTGRFNYGYTF. The CDR3 coding sequence is TGTGCCAGCTCACTGGCAGGGACAGGGCGATTTAACTATGGCTACACCTTC. The V gene is TRBV18, the J gene TRBJ1-2; 9 bases are shared with TRBD1. V shed 4 bases and J 1 base; nucleotides not matched to a gene: 10. This CDR3 comprises 17 residues. CDR1 KGHSH and CDR2 LQKENI come from the germline V gene.

J is TRBJ1-1 and V is TRBV29-1, with D possibly being TRBD1 (6 bases). The ends were cut back, 7 bases at V and 0 bases at J, with 12 bases in the middle. In germline, CDR1 is SQVTM, CDR2 ANQGSEA. The CDR3 runs 13 residues. The CDR3: CSAWGHVNTEAFF. The CDR3 region has the DNA TGCAGCGCTTGGGGACACGTGAACACTGAAGCTTTCTTT.

This clonotype appeared a few times. This rearrangement joins TRBV20-1 to TRBJ2-2, with 9 nucleotides matching TRBD2. CDR3 length: 14 residues. V lost 2 bases to trimming and J lost 3 bases; unmatched junction nucleotides: 1. Germline values: CDR1 DFQATT, CDR2 SNEGSKA (reference sequence). The CDR3 is CSARLAGHTGELFF. The CDR3, as DNA: TGCAGTGCTAGACTAGCGGGACACACCGGGGAGCTGTTTTTT.

This clonotype came up a few times. The rearrangement joins TRBV5-1 to TRBJ2-7, with TRBD2 matching 14 bases. This CDR3 comprises 15 residues. V shed 4 bases and J 5 bases; nucleotides not matched to a gene: 5. Germline V gives CDR1 SGHRS, CDR2 YFSETQ. DNA for the CDR3: TGCGCCAGCAGCCCGGGACTAGCGGGGGCCAACGAGCAGTACTTC. Translating gives CASSPGLAGANEQYF. Combining the CDR3 with reference TRBV5-1 and TRBJ2-7 gives the whole variable domain KAGVTQTPRYLIKTRGQQVTLSCSPISGHRSVSWYQQTPGQGLQFLFEYFSETQRNKGNFPGRFSGRQFSNSRSEMNVSTLELGDSALYLCASSPGLAGANEQYFGPGTRLTVT.

The chain uses TRBV5-4 and TRBJ2-3; 10 bases align to TRBD1. The CDR3 has 14 residues. After removal of 9 bases from V and 5 bases from J, the junction contained 9 bases not matched to a gene. Per germline, CDR1 SGHNT and CDR2 YYREEE (reference sequence). The CDR3 here is CANSDRGRGDTQYF. DNA of the CDR3: TGTGCCAATTCAGACAGGGGGCGAGGAGATACGCAGTATTTT. Variable domain in full (rest from reference TRBV5-4 and TRBJ2-3): ETGVTQSPTHLIKTRGQQVTLRCSSQSGHNTVSWYQQALGQGPQFIFQYYREEENGRGNFPPRFSGLQFPNYSSELNVNALELDDSALYLCANSDRGRGDTQYFGPGTRLTVL.